These 5 T cell receptor beta chains originate from one sample sequenced in a study of blood T cell repertoires in COVID-19. The protocol was immunoSEQ multiplex PCR, while the TCRdb copy is restricted to in-frame clones and leaves out a portion. The sample lists about 110,000 clones, roughly 85% seen once, with about 1.3% in the top ten. Material for sequencing was peripheral blood. The source is a man aged 40-49 years with acute or convalescent COVID-19.

DNA of the CDR3: TGTGCCAGCAGAAGTACAGGGATCAATCAGCCCCAGCATTTT. This translates into CASRSTGINQPQHF. The chain links TRBV7-2 to TRBJ1-5; possible D gene TRBD1, 6 bases. Trimming cost V 6 bases and J 3 bases, with 12 bases left between them. Germline CDR1 SGHTA, CDR2 FQGNSA. The CDR3 loop spans 14 amino acids.

This chain connects TRBV18 to TRBJ1-4; possibly TRBD1 for D (5 bases). CDR1 is KGHSH and CDR2 is LQKENI in the germline V gene. This CDR3 is built from 15 residues. V lost 3 bases and J 7 bases, leaving 15 bases between the germline ends. DNA of the CDR3: TGTGCCAGCTCACCGGGACTCTTAGGAACTGAAAAACTGTTTTTT. Protein product: CASSPGLLGTEKLFF.

The CDR3 DNA follows: TGTGCCAGCAGTTTAAGAGGGACTAGTCCGTACTTC. This codes for CASSLRGTSPYF. The chain has TRBV28 and TRBJ2-7, with 8 nucleotides matching TRBD2. The CDR3 sequence is 12 residues long. Germline lookup yields CDR1 MDHEN and CDR2 SYDVKM. V dropped 2 bases and J dropped 12; count of bases not matched to a gene: 6.

This rearrangement joins TRBV27 to TRBJ2-7; D possibly corresponds to TRBD1 (6 bases). V lost 2 bases and J 3 bases, leaving 8 bases between the germline ends. The CDR3 loop spans 13 amino acids. Germline V gene data show CDR1 as MNHEY and CDR2 as SMNVEV (reference sequence). The CDR3 region has the DNA TGTGCCAGCAGTTTAGGGGGCGACTACGAGCAGTACTTC. Protein product: CASSLGGDYEQYF.

The chain uses TRBV9 and TRBJ2-2, with TRBD2 as a possible D gene (5 bases). CDR3 length: 12 residues. Germline assignment: CDR1 SGDLS and CDR2 YYNGEE. Between the trimmed V and J ends, which lost 4 bases and 7 bases, there was a span of 8 bases. CDR3 sequence: CASSLGSGELFF. CDR3 DNA sequence: TGTGCCAGCAGCCTGGGGAGCGGGGAGCTGTTTTTT.